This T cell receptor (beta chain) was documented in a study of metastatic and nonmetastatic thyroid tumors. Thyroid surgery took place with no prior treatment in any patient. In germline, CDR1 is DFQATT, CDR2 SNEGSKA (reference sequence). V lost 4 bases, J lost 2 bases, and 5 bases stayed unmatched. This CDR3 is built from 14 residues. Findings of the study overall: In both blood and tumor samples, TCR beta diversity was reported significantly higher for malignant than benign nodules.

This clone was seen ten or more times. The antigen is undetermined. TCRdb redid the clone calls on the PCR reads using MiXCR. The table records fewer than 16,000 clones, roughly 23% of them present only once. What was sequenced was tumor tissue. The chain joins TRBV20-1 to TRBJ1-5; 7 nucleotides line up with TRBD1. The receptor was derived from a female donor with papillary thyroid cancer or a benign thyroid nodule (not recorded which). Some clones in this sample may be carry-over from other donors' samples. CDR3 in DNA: TGCAGTGCTATATACAGGGGAGGCAATCAGCCCCAGCATTTT. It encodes CSAIYRGGNQPQHF.